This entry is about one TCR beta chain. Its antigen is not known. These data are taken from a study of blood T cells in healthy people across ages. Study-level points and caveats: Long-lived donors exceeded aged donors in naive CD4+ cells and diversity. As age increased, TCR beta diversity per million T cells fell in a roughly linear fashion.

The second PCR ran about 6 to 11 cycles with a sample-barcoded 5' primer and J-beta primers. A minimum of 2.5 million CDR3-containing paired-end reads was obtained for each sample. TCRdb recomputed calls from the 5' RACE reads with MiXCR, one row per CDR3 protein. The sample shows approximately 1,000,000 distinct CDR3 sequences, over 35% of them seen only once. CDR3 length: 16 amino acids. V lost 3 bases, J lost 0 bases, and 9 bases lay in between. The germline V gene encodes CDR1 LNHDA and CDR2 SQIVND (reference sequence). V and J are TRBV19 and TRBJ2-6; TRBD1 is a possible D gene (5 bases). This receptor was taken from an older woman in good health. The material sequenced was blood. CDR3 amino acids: CASSILRGSGANVLTF. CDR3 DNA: TGTGCCAGTAGTATCCTAAGGGGCTCTGGGGCCAACGTCCTGACTTTC.